This TCR beta chain was sequenced for a study of identical twins (dated by TCRdb to between 2015 and 2016). Turning to the overall study: To test whether fetal clonotypes persist, the study used deep sequencing on TCR alpha and beta repertoires from monozygotic twins, unrelated adults of various ages, and cord blood. To rule out contamination, the twin experiments were replicated at different times with different library preparation protocols. Findings and caveats that apply to the study as a whole: Out-of-frame TCR alpha sharing in monozygotic twins was systematically underestimated by recombination models, whereas sharing between unrelated individuals was in agreement with the recombination models. Because the same donors could not be followed over many years, the conclusions relied on cross-sectional statistical analysis. Abundant cord blood beta clonotypes had fewer insertions, young adult naive repertoires showed a similar but weaker trend, and memory repertoires showed no such trend. Invariant T cells such as MAIT and iNKT could partly confound zero-insertion analyses, though diverse VJ usage argued against this for most clonotypes. Compared with coincidental sharing between unrelated individuals, out-of-frame TCR alpha sequences shared between twins had an excess of sequences with low generation probability. Excess twin sharing in beta out-of-frame sequences was weaker because fewer shared sequences lowered the signal-to-noise ratio.

The CDR3 runs 15 residues from the cysteine to the phenylalanine. The retained sequence is limited to the CDR3, 45 bases, with the frame set at the first base. Taken from the germline V gene, the CDR1 and CDR2 loops are MDHEN and SYDVKM. A distance of 15 bases separates the germline ends of V and J, which lose 6 bases and 1 base respectively. The library relied on 5' RACE. TCRdb shows the sequencer as Illumina HiSeq 2000. Template switching added a universal primer binding site, and the final cDNA carried a unique molecular identifier that allowed TCR cDNA molecules to be counted accurately. Specific primers in the conserved constant-segment region were used to synthesize first-strand cDNA for the TCR alpha and beta chains. To control for contamination, every cDNA library carried two barcodes: a SMART-Mk sample barcode plus Illumina barcodes. Two successive PCR steps introduced TruSeq adapter sequences along with Illumina sample barcodes. The TCR alpha and beta cDNA libraries were sequenced on the Illumina HiSeq platform using custom primers. Per the source publication's procedure: Raw reads were processed with MiGEC to extract unique molecular identifiers, and MiXCR was used to determine CDR3 positions. Recombination models were inferred per individual with the repgenHMM and IGoR tools using an EM algorithm. The tcR package in R was used for shared clonotype analysis, with sharing normalized by the product of cloneset sizes. Out-of-frame nonproductive sequences were analyzed to study raw recombination free of thymic and clonal selection effects. TCRdb itself trimmed the public reads at Q25 with fastp, ran MiXCR and retained productive beta chains. Merged by CDR3 protein, the rows form single entries marked with the most common genes and DNA. These V and J calls derive from TCRdb rather than the authors' analysis. Here the sample has 410,000 or so distinct CDR3 sequences; approximately 17% occur a single time. 10% to 15% of the sample rests with the top ten.

A note on this clonotype: No antigen is known for it. Base-call qualities are not available, and no considerably larger clone is one nucleotide away.

All donors were healthy Caucasians. The study also sequenced three unrelated non-twin adults: a male aged 18 to 30, a male aged 50 to 59 and a female aged 50 to 59. Using Miltenyi CD45RO+ enrichment and human naive T-cell isolation kits, memory (CD45RO+) and naive T cells were isolated from PBMC. The receptor's source is a middle-aged man in good health. Rearrangement joined TRBV28 to TRBJ1-1; TRBD1 might be the D gene, on 6 matching bases. The sequencing input was naive T cells sorted from blood. According to the study, the label for this sample's cell subset or site signals: cells isolated with a human naive T-cell isolation kit. The DNA sequence reads TGTGCCAGCAGCCCGGGCGGACAGCCGAACACTGAAGCTTTCTTT. Its protein reads: CASSPGGQPNTEAFF.